This TCR beta chain was sequenced in a study of blood T cell repertoires in COVID-19 (dated by TCRdb to about 2020). In the study overall: Samples covering the acute and convalescent phases of COVID-19 were provided by collaborators in the United States, Italy and Spain. The material from the prospective study consisted of cDNA or gDNA derived from T cells, B-cell-depleted T cells, or PBMCs. Subjects who had been exposed to COVID-19, were actively infected with it, or had recovered from it provided the deeply sampled blood TCRbeta repertoires that made up the dataset. A freely available public database, intended as a resource for researchers studying the immune response to SARS-CoV-2, is where the repertoires were released. The samples were drawn from the first 160 participants of the ongoing ImmuneRACE study and from over 950 subjects provided by 6 global collaborators. The sample metadata nearly always contained a de-identified subject ID, COVID-19 status, age in years and sex. Where available, HLA class I and class II types were obtained from metadata supplied by the sample provider rather than from assay-based typing. The investigation overall reported the following: Clinical and demographic metadata were provided uncurated, with the amount varying by source and participant.

TCRbeta CDR3 regions were amplified from genomic DNA using the immunoSEQ Assay, a bias-controlled multiplex PCR. On the authors' methods: The number of nucleated cells in each sample was estimated by amplification of reference gene primers within the assay. To quantify the absolute abundance of each unique TCRbeta CDR3 rearrangement, sequence reads were collapsed and filtered. For each sample, productive Simpson clonality was calculated by taking the square root of Simpson's diversity index across productive rearrangements. Held by TCRdb, this immuneACCESS table contains in-frame sequences only and omits some clones. Under half of the omission traces to an unresolved V gene where checked; the cause of the rest is unknown. The V and J calls and clone size come from that table; D and trimming were worked out from the DNA. In all, the sample holds hundreds of thousands of clones, and approximately 90% of those were seen once. The ten top clones hold around 13% of the sample.

With regard to this clone: The specificity of this receptor is unknown. No much larger clone is present one base from it, and per-base qualities are unavailable.

At one collaborating source in Seattle, patients were enrolled during active infection and were followed longitudinally through the course of disease. Whole blood was collected in K2EDTA tubes by collaborating institutions according to the institutions' own protocols. For TCRbeta analysis, collaborator samples were shipped as frozen whole blood, as isolated PBMCs, or as DNA extracted from either sample type. The clonotype originates from a woman between 45 and 65 years old with COVID-19, enrolled during active disease. The specimen was peripheral blood.

CDR3 loop: CASSVTGERAETQYF. Read as DNA, the sequence is TGTGCCAGCAGCGTAACAGGGGAAAGGGCGGAGACCCAGTACTTC. The chain employs TRBV9 and TRBJ2-5, with 7 middle bases fitting TRBD1. The CDR3 contains 15 residues, cysteine and phenylalanine counted. Solely the CDR3 DNA is kept, with 45 bases framed from the first base. V loses 1 base at its end and J loses 5 bases; junction bases beyond the gene matches: 8. The germline V gene provides CDR1 SGDLS and CDR2 YYNGEE.